This TCR beta chain was obtained from a study of molecular identifiers for immune sequencing clone quantification. General study results and limits: Barcode collisions between identical TCR molecules could shrink estimates of highly expanded clone sizes. Whereas clones above 20 RNA copies held under 1% of naive-cell molecules, they held over 98% of effector molecules.

This CDR3 contains 15 residues. Per the germline V gene, CDR1 is SGHVS and CDR2 is FQNEAQ. V gave up 2 bases and J gave up 0 bases, with 9 bases separating them. The sample holds many counts of this clonotype. Its antigen remains unknown. TCRdb re-derived calls from the PCR reads in MiXCR, one entry per CDR3 protein. The sample yields about 54,000 distinct CDR3 sequences, around 25% seen once. The rearrangement links TRBV7-8 to TRBJ2-3, with D unclear. This TCR was recovered from a human donor in good health. Some libraries in this study had Jurkat cell RNA spiked in. Material: naive CD8+ T cells from blood, with Jurkat cell RNA spiked in. Subset defined: FACS-sorted CD8+CD4-CCR7+CD45RA+ naive T cells. The CDR3 nucleotides read TGTGCCAGCAGCTTAATTCAAACTAGCACAGATACGCAGTATTTT. Translation: CASSLIQTSTDTQYF.